This entry describes one T cell receptor beta chain. The J segment lost 2 bases and the V segment lost 6 bases, leaving 4 bases of the junction unmatched. The CDR3 length is 14 residues. The germline gives CDR1 SNHLY, CDR2 FYNNEI. The method was immunoSEQ multiplex PCR; TCRdb's version includes in-frame clones alone and lacks a portion of them. This sample has about 210,000 clones; over 75% occur once, and the top ten carry around a tenth. The data originate from a study of blood T cell repertoires in COVID-19. This sequence joins TRBV2 and TRBJ2-7, with 10 bases fitting TRBD1. This TCR was sampled from a man aged 40-50 years who had recovered from COVID-19. The sequencing input was PBMCs or T cells enriched from blood (not recorded which). CDR3 nucleotides: TGTGCCAGCAGGGAGACAGGGGGCGCCTACGAGCAGTACTTC. Translating it yields CASRETGGAYEQYF. Together with reference TRBV2 and TRBJ2-7, the CDR3 gives the full variable domain: EPEVTQTPSHQVTQMGQEVILRCVPISNHLYFYWYRQILGQKVEFLVSFYNNEISEKSEIFDDQFSVERPDGSNFTLKIRSTKLEDSAMYFCASRETGGAYEQYFGPGTRLTVT.